A single sample gave rise to the 13 T cell receptor beta chains below, sequenced in a study of early T cells in non-severe SARS-CoV-2 infection. TCRdb processed the 5' RACE reads anew with MiXCR; each CDR3 protein has one entry. The sample has tens of thousands of distinct CDR3 sequences, around 14% seen once. The sequenced material came from whole blood. The receptors originated from an adult who was a healthcare worker with PCR-confirmed SARS-CoV-2 infection or an uninfected control (not recorded which).

This clonotype turned up a few times. This rearrangement joins TRBV30 to TRBJ2-3, with 7 nucleotides matching TRBD1. From germline, CDR1 is GTSNPN and CDR2 SVGIG (reference sequence). Germline trimming cut 0 bases from V and 5 bases from J; bases unmatched to any gene: 8. The CDR3 is 15 residues long. Here the CDR3 DNA reads TGTGCCTGGAGTGTAAGGGGGCAGTATCAAGATACGCAGTATTTT. It is translated as CAWSVRGQYQDTQYF.

This clonotype came up many times. This sequence joins TRBV28 and TRBJ2-3, with 11 bases matching TRBD2. CDR3 size: 16 residues. CDR1 MDHEN and CDR2 SYDVKM come from the germline V gene. V shed 5 bases and J 7 bases; nucleotides not matched to a gene: 11. The CDR3 nucleotides are TGTGCCAGCAGTCCTAAACTAGCGGGAGTCAGAAATACGCAGTATTTT. This encodes CASSPKLAGVRNTQYF.

The chain couples TRBV7-9 to TRBJ1-6; a possible D gene is TRBD1 (6 bases). From germline, CDR1 is SEHNR and CDR2 FQNEAQ (reference sequence). V was pared by 5 bases and J by 5 bases, with 10 bases between. The CDR3 loop spans 14 amino acids. This CDR3 is CASSADSNNSPLHF. The CDR3 region has the DNA TGTGCCAGCAGCGCGGACAGTAATAATTCACCCCTCCACTTT. The full variable domain, its missing parts supplied by reference TRBV7-9 and TRBJ1-6, is DTGVSQNPRHKITKRGQNVTFRCDPISEHNRLYWYRQTLGQGPEFLTYFQNEAQLEKSRLLSDRFSAERPKGSFSTLEIQRTEQGDSAMYLCASSADSNNSPLHFGNGTRLTVT.

This clonotype was detected a few times. This chain links TRBV9 with TRBJ2-2; no clear D. This CDR3 comprises 14 residues. V was pared by 4 bases and J by 2 bases, with 9 bases between. In germline, CDR1 is SGDLS, CDR2 YYNGEE. CDR3 residues: CASSLQPNTGELFF. The DNA for the CDR3 is TGTGCCAGCAGCCTCCAACCCAACACCGGGGAGCTGTTTTTT.

The chain joins TRBV20-1 to TRBJ2-3, with TRBD2 as a possible D gene (5 bases). Trimming removed 5 bases at V and 6 bases at J, with 27 bases between. The CDR3 loop spans 17 amino acids. The V gene's germline CDR1 is DFQATT and CDR2 SNEGSKA (reference sequence). The CDR3 DNA follows: TGCAGTGCTTATACAAAGCCCTTCATCAACCCGGGGGATACGCAGTATTTT. This sequence encodes CSAYTKPFINPGDTQYF.

The chain is built from TRBV3-1 and TRBJ1-6; unclear D gene. The CDR3 length is 14 residues. CDR1 is LGHDT, CDR2 YNNKEL, per germline (reference sequence). V was pared by 4 bases and J by 0 bases, with 4 bases between. Here the CDR3 DNA reads TGTGCCAGCAGCCTCAGCTCCTATAATTCACCCCTCCACTTT. Amino acids: CASSLSSYNSPLHF.

This clonotype was seen only a few times. This rearrangement joins TRBV7-2 to TRBJ2-3; 8 nucleotides agree with TRBD1. The CDR3 is 13 residues long. Germline CDR1 and CDR2: SGHTA and FQGNSA. V gave up 7 bases and J gave up 4 bases; unmatched junction bases: 4. The CDR3: CASTDRVPDTQYF. The CDR3 DNA follows: TGTGCCAGCACGGACAGGGTCCCAGATACGCAGTATTTT.

In DNA, the CDR3 is TGCAGCGGTGCTTGGACACGGGCCGGGGAGCTGTTTTTT. Amino acids: CSGAWTRAGELFF. The chain combines TRBV29-1 with TRBJ2-2; D may be TRBD1 (5 bases). Germline values: CDR1 SQVTM, CDR2 ANQGSEA. The V end lost 7 bases, the J end lost 6 bases, and 15 bases lay between the germline ends. This CDR3 contains 13 residues.

V and J are TRBV5-5 and TRBJ1-4; maybe TRBD1 (5 bases). The CDR3 loop spans 15 amino acids. CDR1 and CDR2 from the germline V gene are SGHKS and YYEKEE (reference sequence). With 3 bases removed from V and 7 bases from J, the gap between germline ends came to 16 bases. The CDR3 sequence: CASSSEGQGGEKLFF. The DNA of the CDR3 is TGTGCCAGCAGCTCGGAGGGGCAGGGAGGTGAAAAACTGTTTTTT.

This clonotype was seen only a few times. The V and J genes are TRBV29-1 and TRBJ2-1, with TRBD1 matching over 7 bases. CDR1 and CDR2 (germline): SQVTM, ANQGSEA. There are 12 residues in the CDR3. V lost 6 bases, J lost 6 bases, and 5 bases stayed unmatched. The CDR3, as DNA: TGCAGCGTGAGGACAGGTACCAATGAGCAGTTCTTC. It translates to CSVRTGTNEQFF.

As to this clonotype: This may come from a read error, since a much larger clone is one base off. The chain has TRBV6-5 and TRBJ2-1; D not certain. Per the germline V gene, CDR1 is MNHEY and CDR2 is SVGAGI. The CDR3 covers 12 residues. The CDR3 bases are TGTGACAGCAGTTACTCCTCGAATGAGCAGTTCTTC. Translating it yields CDSSYSSNEQFF.

This clonotype was detected only a few times. The chain carries TRBV9 and TRBJ1-6; 7 bases align to TRBD1. The CDR3 has 16 residues. Germline CDR1 reads SGDLS; CDR2 reads YYNGEE. V shed 4 bases and J 9 bases; nucleotides not matched to a gene: 13. The CDR3 bases are TGTGCCAGCAGCCCCCGAGGGAACAGGGGAGCTTCACCCCTCCACTTT. Amino acid sequence: CASSPRGNRGASPLHF.

This clonotype has only a few counts. The V and J genes are TRBV30 and TRBJ2-1; D is uncertain. The CDR3 has 12 amino acids. CDR1 and CDR2 (germline): GTSNPN, SVGIG (reference sequence). Trimming stripped 4 bases from V and 4 bases from J, with 8 bases between. CDR3 DNA: TGTGCCTGGAACTCCCGATACAATGAGCAGTTCTTC. Translation: CAWNSRYNEQFF.